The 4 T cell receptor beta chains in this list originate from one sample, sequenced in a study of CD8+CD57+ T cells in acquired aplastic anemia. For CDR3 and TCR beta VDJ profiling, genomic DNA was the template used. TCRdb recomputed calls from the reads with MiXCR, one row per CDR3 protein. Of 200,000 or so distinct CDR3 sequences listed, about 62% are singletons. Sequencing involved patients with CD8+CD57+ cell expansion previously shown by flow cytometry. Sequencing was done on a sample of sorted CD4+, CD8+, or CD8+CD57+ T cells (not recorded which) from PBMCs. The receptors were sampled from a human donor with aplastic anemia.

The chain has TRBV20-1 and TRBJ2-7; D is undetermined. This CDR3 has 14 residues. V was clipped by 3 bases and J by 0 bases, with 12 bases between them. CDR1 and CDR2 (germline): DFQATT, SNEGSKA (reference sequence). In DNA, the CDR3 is TGCAGTGCTAGGTATGGCAGGAGCTCCTACGAGCAGTACTTC. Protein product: CSARYGRSSYEQYF.

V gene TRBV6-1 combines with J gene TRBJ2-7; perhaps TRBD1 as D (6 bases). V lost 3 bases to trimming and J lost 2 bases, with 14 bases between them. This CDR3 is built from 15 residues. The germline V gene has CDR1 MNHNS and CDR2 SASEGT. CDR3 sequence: CASSDWGRRTYEQYF. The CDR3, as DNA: TGTGCCAGCAGTGACTGGGGGCGCCGAACCTACGAGCAGTACTTC.

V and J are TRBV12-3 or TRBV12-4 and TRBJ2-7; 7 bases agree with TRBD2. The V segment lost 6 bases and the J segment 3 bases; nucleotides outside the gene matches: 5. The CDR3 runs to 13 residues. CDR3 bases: TGTGCCAGCAGGGAGGGAGGGTTCTACGAGCAGTACTTC. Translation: CASREGGFYEQYF.

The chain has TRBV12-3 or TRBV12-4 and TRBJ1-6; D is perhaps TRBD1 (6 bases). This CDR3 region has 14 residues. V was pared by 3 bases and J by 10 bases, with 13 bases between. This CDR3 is CASSFARGGSPLHF. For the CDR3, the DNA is TGTGCCAGCAGTTTCGCCAGGGGAGGATCACCCCTCCACTTT.